A single sample is the source of the 14 T cell receptor beta chains below, sequenced in a study of multiple sclerosis patients with progressive multifocal leukoencephalopathy. Specified time point: more than ten months of natalizumab therapy. Assay used: immunoSEQ multiplex PCR; TCRdb lists only in-frame clones, some missing. The sample yields some 27,000 clones, almost 90% seen once. The sample consisted of PBMCs, taken from a patient treated with natalizumab. Source of these receptors: a human donor with multiple sclerosis.

The J gene is TRBJ1-4, the V gene TRBV27; D might be TRBD1 (5 bases). V lost 5 bases to trimming and J lost 9 bases, with 13 bases between them. CDR1 and CDR2 (germline): MNHEY, SMNVEV (reference sequence). The CDR3 length is 13 residues. The chain's CDR3 is CASSGGGIKKLFF. The CDR3 nucleotides are TGTGCCAGCAGTGGGGGAGGGATCAAAAAACTGTTTTTT.

V gene TRBV10-3 combines with J gene TRBJ2-1; D assignment may be TRBD1 or TRBD2 (5 bases each). The V end was cut by 5 bases, the J end by 5 bases, with 13 bases between. CDR1 ENHRY and CDR2 SYGVKD come from the germline V gene. The CDR3 contains 14 residues. This chain's CDR3 is CAISRDGSNNEQFF. As DNA, the CDR3 is TGTGCCATCAGTCGGGACGGCTCGAACAATGAGCAGTTCTTC.

The chain joins TRBV7-6 to TRBJ2-2, with 7 bases that match TRBD1. Germline V gene data show CDR1 as SGHVS and CDR2 as FNYEAQ. This CDR3 contains 17 residues. V lost 7 bases, J lost 3 bases, and 14 bases stayed unmatched. CDR3 protein: CASNPAEGAVDTGELFF. CDR3 bases: TGTGCCAGCAACCCGGCTGAGGGGGCCGTCGACACCGGGGAGCTGTTTTTT.

The rearrangement joins TRBV2 to TRBJ1-5, with D hard to call. Germline CDR1 SNHLY, CDR2 FYNNEI. The V end lost 4 bases, the J end lost 13 bases, and 11 bases lay between the germline ends. The CDR3 runs to 11 residues. The CDR3 DNA reads TGTGCCAGCAGTGTCGGCGTCGGACAGCATTTT. Residues: CASSVGVGQHF.

Only one count was recorded for this clone. V gene TRBV7-2 combines with J gene TRBJ1-2; possible D gene TRBD1, 6 bases. Trimming took 1 base from V and 5 from J, leaving 14 bases between them. This CDR3 contains 15 residues. CDR1 is SGHTA and CDR2 is FQGNSA in the germline V gene. CDR3 DNA: TGTGCCAGCAGCTTAGGCCGGACAGAGTCTTATGGCTACACCTTC. Its protein is CASSLGRTESYGYTF.

The chain couples TRBV9 to TRBJ1-5, with TRBD1 as a possible D gene (5 bases). The germline V and J ends were trimmed by 0 bases and 3 bases, with 10 bases remaining between them. Germline CDR1 reads SGDLS; CDR2 reads YYNGEE. This CDR3 region has 15 residues. DNA for the CDR3: TGTGCCAGCAGCGTAGGGGGCGGGCCCAATCAGCCCCAGCATTTT. Translating it yields CASSVGGGPNQPQHF.

This chain uses TRBV11-2 with TRBJ1-1; a weak D match, TRBD1 (5 bases). Germline V lookup: CDR1 SGHAT, CDR2 FQNNGV. Trimming shortened V by 5 bases and J by 0 bases, and 16 bases separated the two germline ends. This CDR3 is built from 16 residues. CDR3 residues: CASSLRTEGMNTEAFF. The CDR3 DNA reads as TGTGCCAGCAGCCTGAGGACTGAGGGGATGAACACTGAAGCTTTCTTT.

The V gene is TRBV6-5, the J gene TRBJ1-2; D might be TRBD1 (5 bases). The CDR3 runs 14 residues. Trimming stripped 6 bases from V and 2 bases from J, with 13 bases between. Germline assignment: CDR1 MNHEY and CDR2 SVGAGI. The CDR3 spells CASRNIRVNYGYTF. CDR3 sequence (DNA): TGTGCCAGCAGAAACATCAGGGTGAACTATGGCTACACCTTC.

V is TRBV5-4 and J is TRBJ1-1; maybe TRBD1 (6 bases). The CDR3 is 14 amino acids. CDR1 and CDR2 from the germline V gene are SGHNT and YYREEE (reference sequence). Trimming cost V 1 base and J 1 base, with 8 bases left between them. CDR3 nucleotides: TGTGCCAGCAGCTTGACAGGGACGAACACTGAAGCTTTCTTT. This translates into CASSLTGTNTEAFF. The full variable domain, its missing parts supplied by reference TRBV5-4 and TRBJ1-1, is ETGVTQSPTHLIKTRGQQVTLRCSSQSGHNTVSWYQQALGQGPQFIFQYYREEENGRGNFPPRFSGLQFPNYSSELNVNALELDDSALYLCASSLTGTNTEAFFGQGTRLTVV.

CDR3 coding DNA: TGTGCCTGGAGTCCCACTGATGGCGGGCCCCGGAGGGAGACCCAGTACTTC. This translates into CAWSPTDGGPRRETQYF. The chain links TRBV30 to TRBJ2-5; D might be TRBD2 (5 bases). V lost 2 bases to trimming and J lost 5 bases, with 24 bases between them. The CDR3 is made up of 17 amino acids. Germline CDR1 GTSNPN, CDR2 SVGIG (reference sequence).

The CDR3 DNA reads TGTGCCAGCAGCCGAGGGGAAGGCTACACCTTC. As protein: CASSRGEGYTF. The rearrangement joins TRBV28 to TRBJ1-2; weak D call: TRBD1 (5 bases). Trimming left V 6 bases short and J 8 bases short, with 10 bases between. The V gene's germline CDR1 is MDHEN and CDR2 SYDVKM. This CDR3 has 11 amino acids.

The J gene is TRBJ1-2, the V gene TRBV19, with D hard to call. V was cut by 3 bases and J by 4 bases, with 15 bases left in between. The CDR3 contains 15 residues. CDR1 is LNHDA and CDR2 is SQIVND in the germline V gene (reference sequence). The CDR3 bases are TGTGCCAGTAGTATGCCTTCGACCCGGAGCTATGGCTACACCTTC. It codes for CASSMPSTRSYGYTF.

This chain uses TRBV6-5 with TRBJ1-4; 8 nucleotides line up with TRBD1. V trimming: 6 bases; J trimming: 11 bases; junction bases outside the gene matches: 5. The CDR3 is 12 residues long. Looked up from germline, CDR1 is MNHEY and CDR2 is SVGAGI. CDR3 nucleotides: TGTGCCAGCAGACCCACAGGGGGGAAACTGTTTTTT. Translation gives CASRPTGGKLFF.

CDR3 protein: CASSPDRNSYEQYF. The DNA of the CDR3 is TGCGCCAGCAGCCCTGATCGGAACTCCTACGAGCAGTACTTC. This chain connects TRBV4-1 to TRBJ2-7; D uncertain. V was trimmed by 4 bases and J by 0 bases, leaving 10 bases between them. Germline V gene data show CDR1 as MGHRA and CDR2 as YSYEKL. The CDR3 sequence is 14 residues long.